These T cell receptor beta chains were read from a single sample in a study of human T cells and chemical hapten exposure. TCRdb reanalysed the RACE reads using MiXCR and keeps one entry per CDR3 protein. The table shows roughly 200,000 distinct CDR3 sequences, with about 20% occurring only once. The sample here was whole blood, taken in connection with sensitization to the hapten diphenylcyclopropenone (DPC). Receptors originate from a woman aged 50 to 60 with alopecia areata. Some clones in this sample may be carry-over from other donors' samples. Each CDR3 is given with its conserved first and last residue. The D gene is left open where the match is weak. The size field is filled for only some rows; it gives once, few, many or a size class.

cdr3_length: 18
clone_size: .
v_call: TRBV11-2
j_call: TRBJ2-3
d_call: TRBD2
cdr3_nt: TGTGCCAGCCGGACAGCCCGCCCGGGACTAGCGGGAGAGGGGACGCAGTATTTT
cdr3_aa: CASRTARPGLAGEGTQYF

cdr3_length: 15
clone_size: .
v_call: TRBV4-1
j_call: TRBJ2-1
d_call: TRBD1
cdr3_nt: TGCGCCAGCAGCCAGCCGGGGACAGGGGGGAATGAGCAGTTCTTC
cdr3_aa: CASSQPGTGGNEQFF

cdr3_length: 12
clone_size: few
v_call: TRBV10-3
j_call: TRBJ2-2
d_call: .
cdr3_nt: TGTGCCATCAGTGCGCTAACCGGGGAGCTGTTTTTT
cdr3_aa: CAISALTGELFF

cdr3_length: 14
clone_size: few
v_call: TRBV15
j_call: TRBJ2-1
d_call: TRBD2
cdr3_nt: TGTGCCACCAGCAGCCACTTGGCGGGAGGCTTTCAGTTCTTC
cdr3_aa: CATSSHLAGGFQFF

cdr3_length: 15
clone_size: .
v_call: TRBV28
j_call: TRBJ1-6
d_call: .
cdr3_nt: TGTGCCAGCAGTCCCACCGGGACGGTCAATTCACCCCTCCACTTT
cdr3_aa: CASSPTGTVNSPLHF

cdr3_length: 16
clone_size: .
v_call: TRBV20-1
j_call: TRBJ1-4
d_call: .
cdr3_nt: TGCAGTGCTAGAGATAGTAGGGGGACAACTAATGAAAAACTGTTTTTT
cdr3_aa: CSARDSRGTTNEKLFF

cdr3_length: 15
clone_size: few
v_call: TRBV6-5
j_call: TRBJ2-2
d_call: TRBD2
cdr3_nt: TGTGCCAGCAGTCCTAGCGGGAGCCACACCGGGGAGCTGTTTTTT
cdr3_aa: CASSPSGSHTGELFF

cdr3_length: 16
clone_size: .
v_call: TRBV5-1
j_call: TRBJ2-7
d_call: TRBD2
cdr3_nt: TGCGCCAGCAGCTCCACCTCTAGCGGGAGTTTGAACGAGCAGTACTTC
cdr3_aa: CASSSTSSGSLNEQYF

cdr3_length: 14
clone_size: .
v_call: TRBV2
j_call: TRBJ2-7
d_call: .
cdr3_nt: TGTGCCAGCGGCCGGGACACTCAGCGTGGGGAGCTGTACTTC
cdr3_aa: CASGRDTQRGELYF

cdr3_length: 14
clone_size: few
v_call: TRBV20-1
j_call: TRBJ1-6
d_call: .
cdr3_nt: TGCAGTGCTAGAGATCACGGGGGCAGGGCACCCCTCCACTTT
cdr3_aa: CSARDHGGRAPLHF

cdr3_length: 14
clone_size: .
v_call: TRBV29-1
j_call: TRBJ2-2
d_call: TRBD1
cdr3_nt: TGCAGCGTGGCCGGGACAGGGGGTCCCGGGGAGCTGTTTTTT
cdr3_aa: CSVAGTGGPGELFF

cdr3_length: 15
clone_size: few
v_call: TRBV7-2
j_call: TRBJ1-1
d_call: .
cdr3_nt: TGTGCCAGCAGCTCCCGGGGCCCCCGACGGACTGAAGCTTTCTTT
cdr3_aa: CASSSRGPRRTEAFF

cdr3_length: 13
clone_size: .
v_call: TRBV5-1
j_call: TRBJ2-5
d_call: .
cdr3_nt: TGCGCCAGCAGCTTGGAGTACGGGGAGACCCAGTACTTC
cdr3_aa: CASSLEYGETQYF

cdr3_length: 17
clone_size: few
v_call: TRBV30
j_call: TRBJ1-5
d_call: TRBD1
cdr3_nt: TGTGCCTGGAGCCCCTTGGGGACAGGGGGAGACGAGCAGCCCCAGCATTTT
cdr3_aa: CAWSPLGTGGDEQPQHF

cdr3_length: 13
clone_size: .
v_call: TRBV20-1
j_call: TRBJ2-3
d_call: .
cdr3_nt: TGCGGTGCTAGAGACCCTCCGGGGGATACGCAGTATTTT
cdr3_aa: CGARDPPGDTQYF

cdr3_length: 13
clone_size: .
v_call: TRBV28
j_call: TRBJ1-2
d_call: TRBD1
cdr3_nt: TGTGCCAGCAGTTTGGGGGACAGGGCTGGCTACACCTTC
cdr3_aa: CASSLGDRAGYTF

cdr3_length: 15
clone_size: .
v_call: TRBV7-9
j_call: TRBJ1-4
d_call: .
cdr3_nt: TGTGCCAGCAGCCGTAGGACGGGGGGTAATGAAAAACTGTTTTTT
cdr3_aa: CASSRRTGGNEKLFF

cdr3_length: 14
clone_size: few
v_call: TRBV4-2
j_call: TRBJ1-4
d_call: .
cdr3_nt: TGTGCCAGCAGCCAAGACGTGTGGGGAGGAAAACTGTTTTTT
cdr3_aa: CASSQDVWGGKLFF

cdr3_length: 15
clone_size: .
v_call: TRBV5-1
j_call: TRBJ2-1
d_call: .
cdr3_nt: TGCGCCAGCAGCTTGACAGAACGTAGTACCAATGAGCAGTTCTTC
cdr3_aa: CASSLTERSTNEQFF

cdr3_length: 14
clone_size: few
v_call: TRBV6-6
j_call: TRBJ2-5
d_call: .
cdr3_nt: TGTGCCAGCAGGACAACGAAACCCCAAGAGACCCAGTACTTC
cdr3_aa: CASRTTKPQETQYF

cdr3_length: 12
clone_size: few
v_call: TRBV6-2/TRBV6-3
j_call: TRBJ1-1
d_call: .
cdr3_nt: TGTGCCAGCAGGAGACAGGATCCTGAAGCTTTCTTT
cdr3_aa: CASRRQDPEAFF

cdr3_length: 16
clone_size: .
v_call: TRBV7-2
j_call: TRBJ1-4
d_call: .
cdr3_nt: TGTGCCAGCAGCTTAAGGACCCGTCAGGTTAATGAAAAACTGTTTTTT
cdr3_aa: CASSLRTRQVNEKLFF

cdr3_length: 13
clone_size: few
v_call: TRBV20-1
j_call: TRBJ2-2
d_call: .
cdr3_nt: TGCAGTGCTATGAAAGTATCCACCGGGGAGCTGTTTTTT
cdr3_aa: CSAMKVSTGELFF

cdr3_length: 16
clone_size: .
v_call: TRBV27
j_call: TRBJ2-1
d_call: TRBD2
cdr3_nt: TGTGCCAGCAGTGCCCTACCGGGACTAGCGGGCAATGAGCAGTTCTTC
cdr3_aa: CASSALPGLAGNEQFF

cdr3_length: 15
clone_size: few
v_call: TRBV5-1
j_call: TRBJ2-1
d_call: .
cdr3_nt: TGCGCCAGCAGCCCGGCGGGGGCTCGGTACAATGAGCAGTTCTTC
cdr3_aa: CASSPAGARYNEQFF

cdr3_length: 20
clone_size: few
v_call: TRBV19
j_call: TRBJ2-4
d_call: .
cdr3_nt: TGTGCCAGTAGTATTTATCTCTCGGGAAAAACTCCCTTTGCCAAAAACATTCAGTACTTC
cdr3_aa: CASSIYLSGKTPFAKNIQYF

cdr3_length: 14
clone_size: .
v_call: TRBV4-2
j_call: TRBJ1-5
d_call: .
cdr3_nt: TGTGCCAGCAGCCAAGATCGGGCGGTGGGGCCCCAGCATTTT
cdr3_aa: CASSQDRAVGPQHF

cdr3_length: 15
clone_size: many
v_call: TRBV7-7
j_call: TRBJ2-1
d_call: .
cdr3_nt: TGTGCTAGCAGCCCGGACTCCGGGGGTTACAATGAGCAGTTCTTC
cdr3_aa: CASSPDSGGYNEQFF